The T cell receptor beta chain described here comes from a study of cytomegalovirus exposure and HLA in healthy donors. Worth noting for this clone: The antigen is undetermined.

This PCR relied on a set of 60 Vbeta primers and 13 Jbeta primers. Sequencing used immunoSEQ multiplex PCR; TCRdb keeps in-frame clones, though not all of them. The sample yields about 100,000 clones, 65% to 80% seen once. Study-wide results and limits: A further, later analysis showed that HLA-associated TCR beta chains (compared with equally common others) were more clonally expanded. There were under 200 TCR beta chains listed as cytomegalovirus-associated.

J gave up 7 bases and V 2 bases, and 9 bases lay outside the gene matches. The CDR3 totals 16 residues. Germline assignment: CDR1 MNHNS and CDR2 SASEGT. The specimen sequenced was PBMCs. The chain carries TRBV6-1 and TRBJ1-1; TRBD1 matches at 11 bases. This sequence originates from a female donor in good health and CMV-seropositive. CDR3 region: CASSERTGGKWGEAFF. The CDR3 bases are TGTGCCAGCAGTGAAAGGACAGGGGGCAAGTGGGGTGAAGCTTTCTTT.